The entry below gives a single T cell receptor (beta chain) sequence along with its context. Amplified regions were TCR beta CDR3 sequences from RNA transcripts. The HTBI primer set was used in a first-round RT-PCR of the TCR CDR3. TCRdb re-derived calls from the multiplex PCR reads in MiXCR, one entry per CDR3 protein. The profile covers about 840,000 distinct CDR3 sequences, with about two fifths appearing a single time and approximately 8.7% taken by the ten largest. This sample is drawn from a study of T cells in Graves' hyperthyroidism and ophthalmopathy. Turning to the study itself: The blood sample was taken at first diagnosis, before treatment began.

The CDR3 is 13 residues long. From germline, CDR1 is SNHLY and CDR2 FYNNEI. Trimming stripped 7 bases from V and 2 bases from J, with 11 bases between. Among the patients, aged 18 to 65, hyperthyroidism was newly diagnosed and had lasted under 2 months. The PBMCs were sourced from fresh peripheral blood (about 10 ml). Sequencing was performed on blood. This TCR derives from a man aged 18 to 30 with Graves' hyperthyroidism. The chain employs TRBV2 and TRBJ1-2; D ambiguous. DNA for the CDR3: TGTGCCAGCACTTTCGCGGGGAACTATGGCTACACCTTC. It codes for CASTFAGNYGYTF.